This entry concerns a single TCR beta chain. Its antigen is currently not known. Base qualities are not at hand, and no much larger clone is one base apart. Systemically healthy Caucasian individuals from Russia, 35 to 50 in total and aged about 6 to 100 years, were included as donors. Each donor gave roughly 11 milliliters of peripheral blood, drawn into EDTA-treated Vacutainer tubes. Ficoll-Paque density-gradient centrifugation was used to isolate PBMCs, with at least 6.5 million per sample. Trizol reagent was used to extract total RNA from the PBMCs, yielding at least 5 micrograms per sample. For every donor, an aliquot of PBMCs went through flow cytometry to measure the percentages of naive CD45RAhigh/CD27high T cells. The cysteine opens and the phenylalanine closes a CDR3 of 13 amino acids. The only DNA kept is the CDR3, 39 bases in frame from the first base. In the germline V gene (reference sequence), CDR1 corresponds to SGHKS and CDR2 to YYEKEE. V was cut back by 7 bases and J by 9 bases, leaving a gap of 14 bases between them.

The sample originates from a study of blood T cells in healthy people across ages (dated by TCRdb to 2013 to 2016). General notes on the study: Template switching captured roughly one uniquely barcoded TCR beta cDNA molecule per two T cells in model experiments. The study measured age-related changes in TCR beta repertoire diversity using deep sequencing normalized with unique cDNA molecular identifiers. Donors were grouped into four age groups: young (average roughly 16 years), middle-aged (39), aged (around 56) and long-lived (82). Using the same blood draw, the study looked at two additional independent replicas of 1 million unique cDNA reads for two donors, one aged 18 to 29 and the other aged 80 or older. Study-level results and caveats: Observed TCR beta diversity per million T cells fell roughly linearly with age, and a significant reduction was already apparent by age about 36. Compared with the aged group, the long-lived group had more naive CD4+ T cells, fewer expanded clones and increased TCR diversity, suggesting age selection. There was a strong correlation between observed TCR beta diversity and the percentage of naive T cells measured by flow cytometry. Estimates of total diversity from one million sequenced T cells were regarded as lower bounds and underestimates. Because the CMV infection status of the donors was unknown, age-related changes in expanded clonotypes may potentially have been confounded. Bulk unsorted PBMC profiling prevented conclusive comparison of naive and antigen-experienced compartments.

The receptor library was made with 5' RACE. Sequencing took place on an Illumina HiSeq 2500. A second PCR of about 6 to 11 cycles was performed with a sample-barcoded 5' primer and a J-beta primer mix. A unique molecular identifier was introduced onto each TCR beta cDNA molecule by a template-switch 5' adaptor carrying 12 random nucleotides. At least 2.5 million CDR3-containing paired-end reads were obtained from each sample. First-strand cDNA was synthesized from all RNA with the Mint cDNA synthesis kit, primed by a TRBC-specific oligonucleotide. Following uracil-DNA glycosylase treatment, a first 18-cycle PCR with universal primers M1SS and BC2_uni_R was performed on all cDNA. Regarding the original processing steps: For normalization, 1 million high-quality reads were randomly selected from each sample, with every read carrying a distinct molecular identifier. Instead of being binned into consensus sequences, reads with shared molecular identifiers were discarded. CDR3 identification, clonotype clustering and error correction used MiTCR with a Q25 quality threshold and the strictest error-elimination algorithm. A nonparametric unseen species model with Euler transformation was used to estimate lower-bound total TCR beta diversity. In-frame beta chains were kept once TCRdb had trimmed the public reads at Q25 with fastp and called clones with MiXCR. Each entry is one CDR3 protein sequence, shown with its most common DNA and genes. These V and J calls originate from TCRdb's pipeline instead of the authors' own analysis. The sample includes about 1 million distinct CDR3 sequences, with around 25% observed a single time. 0.65% to 0.95% of the sample is in the top ten clones.

The same sample was also studied in work on T cells of mothers and their children. The second source states: Nine systemically healthy Caucasian individuals, comprising three mothers and their six children, were included as donors. cDNA synthesis used all of the extracted RNA, with around 1.5 ug of RNA in each 15 ul reaction. In the second PCR, the M1S primer introduced both the sample barcodes and 2-4 random nucleotides. More than 9 million TCR beta CDR3 reads were obtained from each mother, and about 3 million reads were obtained from each child. Thymic selection similarly shapes TCR recombination output in related and unrelated pairs, with minor effect from inherited differences. Normalized repertoire overlap was always slightly but never significantly higher in related than unrelated mother-child pairs. Persistent microchimeric T cell clones were not detected, at a sensitivity of approximately 100 clones per million clonotypes. In the study, deep NGS was used to compare the TCR beta repertoires of mothers and children, and features distinguishing related mother-child pairs from unrelated individuals were sought. The mean age was roughly 40 +/- 4 years for the mothers and roughly 11 +/- 4 years for the children. Libraries were sequenced on Illumina HiSeq 2000 with 100+100 nt paired-end reads after adapter ligation with NEBNext reagents. To prevent cross-contamination, the mother and child libraries were prepared a month apart and were sequenced in separate runs. Between about 500,000 and 2,100,000 distinct TCR beta clonotypes were identified per donor. Naive TCR beta clonotypes were estimated from low-frequency clonotypes matched to each donor's FACS-determined naive share, without sorting.

The clonotype originates from a girl aged 2 to 10 in good health. Sequencing was performed on blood. The chain couples TRBV5-5 to TRBJ1-6, with no reliable assignment of the D segment. The CDR3 protein sequence reads: CASRTQFGSPLHF. The DNA sequence is given as TGTGCCAGCCGGACGCAATTTGGTTCACCCCTCCACTTT.